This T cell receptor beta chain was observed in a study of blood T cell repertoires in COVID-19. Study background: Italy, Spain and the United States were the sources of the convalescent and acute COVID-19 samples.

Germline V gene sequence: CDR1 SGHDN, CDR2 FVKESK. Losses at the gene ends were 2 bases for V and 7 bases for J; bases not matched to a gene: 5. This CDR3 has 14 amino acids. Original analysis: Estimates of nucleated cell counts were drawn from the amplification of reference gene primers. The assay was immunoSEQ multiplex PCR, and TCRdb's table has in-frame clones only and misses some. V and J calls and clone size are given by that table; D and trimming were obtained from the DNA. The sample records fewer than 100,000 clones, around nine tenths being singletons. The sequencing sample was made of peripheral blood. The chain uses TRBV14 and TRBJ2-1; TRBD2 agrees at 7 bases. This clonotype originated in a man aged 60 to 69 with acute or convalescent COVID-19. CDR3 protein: CASSQSGVRNEQFF. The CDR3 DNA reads TGTGCCAGCAGCCAAAGCGGGGTTCGGAATGAGCAGTTCTTC. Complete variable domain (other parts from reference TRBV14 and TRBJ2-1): EAGVTQFPSHSVIEKGQTVTLRCDPISGHDNLYWYRRVMGKEIKFLLHFVKESKQDESGMPNNRFLAERTGGTYSTLKVQPAELEDSGVYFCASSQSGVRNEQFFGPGTRLTVL.